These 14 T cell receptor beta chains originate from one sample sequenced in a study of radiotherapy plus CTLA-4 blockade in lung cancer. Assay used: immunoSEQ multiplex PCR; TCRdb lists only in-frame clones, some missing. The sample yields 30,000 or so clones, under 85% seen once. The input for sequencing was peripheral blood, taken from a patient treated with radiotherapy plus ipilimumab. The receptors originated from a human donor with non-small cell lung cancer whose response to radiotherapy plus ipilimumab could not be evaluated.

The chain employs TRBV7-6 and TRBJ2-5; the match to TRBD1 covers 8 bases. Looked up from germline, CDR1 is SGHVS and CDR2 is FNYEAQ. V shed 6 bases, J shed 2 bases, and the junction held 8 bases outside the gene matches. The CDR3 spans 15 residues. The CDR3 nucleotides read TGTGCCAGCAGGCCAGGGACAGGTCGGCAAGAGACCCAGTACTTC. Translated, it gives CASRPGTGRQETQYF.

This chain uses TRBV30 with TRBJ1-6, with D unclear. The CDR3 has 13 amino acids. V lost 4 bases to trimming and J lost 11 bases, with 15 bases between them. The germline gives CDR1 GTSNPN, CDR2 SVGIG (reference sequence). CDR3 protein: CAWTETTAAPLHF. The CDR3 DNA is TGTGCCTGGACGGAGACTACGGCAGCACCCCTCCACTTT.

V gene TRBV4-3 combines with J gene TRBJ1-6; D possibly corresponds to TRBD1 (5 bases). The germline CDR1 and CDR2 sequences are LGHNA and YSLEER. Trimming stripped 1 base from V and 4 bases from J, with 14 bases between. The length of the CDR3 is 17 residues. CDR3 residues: CASSQGVAGQYNSPLHF. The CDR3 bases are TGCGCCAGCAGCCAAGGAGTCGCTGGACAATATAATTCACCCCTCCACTTT.

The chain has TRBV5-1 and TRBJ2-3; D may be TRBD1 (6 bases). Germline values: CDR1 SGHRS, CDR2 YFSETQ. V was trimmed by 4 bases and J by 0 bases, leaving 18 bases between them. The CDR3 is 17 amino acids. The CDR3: CASSAATSGHSTDTQYF. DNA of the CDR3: TGCGCCAGCAGCGCCGCAACCTCGGGACATAGCACAGATACGCAGTATTTT.

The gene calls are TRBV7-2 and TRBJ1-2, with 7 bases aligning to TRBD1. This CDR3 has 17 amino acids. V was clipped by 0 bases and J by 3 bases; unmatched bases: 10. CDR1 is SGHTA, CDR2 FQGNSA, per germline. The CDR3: CASSLAEGASFYYGYTF. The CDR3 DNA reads TGTGCCAGCAGCTTAGCGGAGGGGGCGAGCTTTTACTATGGCTACACCTTC.

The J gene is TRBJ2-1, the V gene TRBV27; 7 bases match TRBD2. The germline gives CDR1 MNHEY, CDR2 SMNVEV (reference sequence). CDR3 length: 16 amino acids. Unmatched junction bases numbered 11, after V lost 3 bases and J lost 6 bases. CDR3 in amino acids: CASSLLGTGGGNEQFF. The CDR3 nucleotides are TGTGCCAGCAGTTTGCTCGGGACCGGCGGGGGCAATGAGCAGTTCTTC.

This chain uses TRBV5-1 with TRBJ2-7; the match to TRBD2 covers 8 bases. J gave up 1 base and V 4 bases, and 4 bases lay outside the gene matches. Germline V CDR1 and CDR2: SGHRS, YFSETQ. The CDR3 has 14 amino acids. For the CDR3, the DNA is TGCGCCAGCAGCGACACTAGCGGATCCTACGAGCAGTACTTC. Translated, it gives CASSDTSGSYEQYF.

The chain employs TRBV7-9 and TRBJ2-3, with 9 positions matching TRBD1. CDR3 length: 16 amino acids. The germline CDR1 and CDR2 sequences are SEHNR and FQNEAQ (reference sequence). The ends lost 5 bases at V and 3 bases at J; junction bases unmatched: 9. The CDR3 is CASSEDGTGRTDTQYF. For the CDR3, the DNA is TGTGCCAGCAGCGAAGACGGGACAGGGCGGACAGATACGCAGTATTTT.

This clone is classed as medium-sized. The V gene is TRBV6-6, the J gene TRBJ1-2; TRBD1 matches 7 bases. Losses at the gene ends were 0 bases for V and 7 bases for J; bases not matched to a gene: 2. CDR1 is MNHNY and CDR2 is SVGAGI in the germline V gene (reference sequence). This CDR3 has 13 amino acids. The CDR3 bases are TGTGCCAGCAGTTACTCACAGGGGACTGGCTACACCTTC. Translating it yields CASSYSQGTGYTF.

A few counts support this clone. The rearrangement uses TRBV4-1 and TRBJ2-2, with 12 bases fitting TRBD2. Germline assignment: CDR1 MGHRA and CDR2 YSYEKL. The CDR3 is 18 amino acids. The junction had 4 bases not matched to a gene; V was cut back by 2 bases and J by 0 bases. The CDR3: CASSQLTSGSPNTGELFF. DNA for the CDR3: TGCGCCAGCAGCCAACTGACTAGCGGGAGCCCGAACACCGGGGAGCTGTTTTTT.

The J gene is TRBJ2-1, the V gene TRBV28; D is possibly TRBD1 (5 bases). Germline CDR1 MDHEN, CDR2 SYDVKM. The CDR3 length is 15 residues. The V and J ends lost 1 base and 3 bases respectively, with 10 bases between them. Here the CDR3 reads CASSLYQGSYNEQFF. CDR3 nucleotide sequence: TGTGCCAGCAGTTTATACCAGGGAAGCTACAATGAGCAGTTCTTC.

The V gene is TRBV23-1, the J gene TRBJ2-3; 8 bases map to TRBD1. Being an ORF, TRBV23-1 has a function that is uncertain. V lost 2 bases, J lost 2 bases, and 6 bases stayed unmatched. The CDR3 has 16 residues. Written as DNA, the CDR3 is TGCGCCAGCAGTCAAAACGGACAGGGTCTCACAGATACGCAGTATTTT. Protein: CASSQNGQGLTDTQYF.

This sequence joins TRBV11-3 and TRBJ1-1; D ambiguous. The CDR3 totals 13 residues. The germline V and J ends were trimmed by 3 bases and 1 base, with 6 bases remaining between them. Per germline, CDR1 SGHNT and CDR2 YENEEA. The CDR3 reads CASSLGRNTEAFF. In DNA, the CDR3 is TGTGCCAGCAGCTTGGGCAGGAACACTGAAGCTTTCTTT.

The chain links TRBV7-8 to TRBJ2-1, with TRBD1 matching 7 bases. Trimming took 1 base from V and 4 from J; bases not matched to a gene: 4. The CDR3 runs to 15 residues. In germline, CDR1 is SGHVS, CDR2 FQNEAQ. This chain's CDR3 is CASSLGTGPYNEQFF. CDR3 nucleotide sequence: TGTGCCAGCAGCTTAGGGACAGGCCCTTACAATGAGCAGTTCTTC.